A selection of T cell receptor beta chains follows, all from one sample in a study of siplizumab effects on memory and regulatory T cells. Method: immunoSEQ multiplex PCR; TCRdb's copy keeps in-frame clones and lacks some. This table holds approximately 20,000 clones, about 40% found once. These TCRs' antigens remain unknown. Input material: CFSE-low (dividing) CD4+ T cells sorted from an allogeneic mixed lymphocyte reaction. These receptors originate from a human donor in good health; the cells came from an allogeneic mixed lymphocyte reaction. Some clones in this sample may be carry-over from other donors' samples. Both conserved end residues are part of each CDR3. Fields, in order: V gene, J gene, clone size, D gene, CDR3 DNA, CDR3 protein. D genes are given only for firm matches. The size entry is marked missing in some rows and otherwise reads once, few, many or a size class.

V: TRBV5-1
J: TRBJ2-3
size: -
D: -
DNA: TGCGCCAGCAGCCCTGACACAGATACGCAGTATTTT
CDR3: CASSPDTDTQYF

V: TRBV21-1
J: TRBJ1-4
size: few
D: -
DNA: TGTGCCAGCAGCAAAGTTAGGCGGACGGACTTTAATGAAAAACTGTTTTTT
CDR3: CASSKVRRTDFNEKLFF

V: TRBV7-8
J: TRBJ2-5
size: -
D: TRBD2
DNA: TGTGCCAGCAGCTTAGATTTGGGGAGGGGAGAGACCCAGTACTTC
CDR3: CASSLDLGRGETQYF

V: TRBV5-4
J: TRBJ2-7
size: few
D: TRBD2
DNA: TGTGCCAGCAGCAAGGGACTAGCGAGTCCCTACGAGCAGTACTTC
CDR3: CASSKGLASPYEQYF

V: TRBV18
J: TRBJ1-2
size: few
D: -
DNA: TGTGCCAGCCTCACCTCCTTTGGACGCGATCCCTATGGCTACACCTTC
CDR3: CASLTSFGRDPYGYTF

V: TRBV18
J: TRBJ2-7
size: few
D: -
DNA: TGTGCCAGCTCCCCCCGTCTGACCGGGCGTAACTACGAGCAGTACTTC
CDR3: CASSPRLTGRNYEQYF

V: TRBV2
J: TRBJ2-5
size: -
D: TRBD1
DNA: TGTGCCAGCAGTGGGGGACAGGGGATATCAGAGACCCAGTACTTC
CDR3: CASSGGQGISETQYF

V: TRBV18
J: TRBJ1-2
size: -
D: -
DNA: TGTGCCAGCTCACCGGAGAGACAAATTTATGGCTACACCTTC
CDR3: CASSPERQIYGYTF

V: TRBV5-1
J: TRBJ1-5
size: -
D: -
DNA: TGCGCCAGCAGCTTGATGGGGAGTGGAAATCAGCCCCAGCATTTT
CDR3: CASSLMGSGNQPQHF

V: TRBV27
J: TRBJ2-7
size: -
D: TRBD1
DNA: TGTGCCAGCAGTTCGCTAGGACAGGGGGCTTACTACGAGCAGTACTTC
CDR3: CASSSLGQGAYYEQYF

V: TRBV6-6
J: TRBJ2-5
size: -
D: -
DNA: TGTGCCAGCAGACCGCATAGCGAGGGAGAGACCCAGTACTTC
CDR3: CASRPHSEGETQYF

V: TRBV28
J: TRBJ1-2
size: -
D: TRBD1
DNA: TGTGCCAGCACGTCTTTCGGGACAGGGATCTATGGCTACACCTTC
CDR3: CASTSFGTGIYGYTF

V: TRBV18
J: TRBJ2-2
size: few
D: TRBD2
DNA: TGTGCCAGCTCACCACCGGGACTAGCGGGAGGTTCCGGGGAGCTGTTTTTT
CDR3: CASSPPGLAGGSGELFF

V: TRBV6-6
J: TRBJ2-2
size: -
D: -
DNA: TGTGCCAGCAGTCACGTCGGGGAGCTGTTTTTT
CDR3: CASSHVGELFF

V: TRBV27
J: TRBJ1-3
size: few
D: -
DNA: TGTGCCAGCAGACCGACGGCCGGAAACACCATATATTTT
CDR3: CASRPTAGNTIYF

V: TRBV7-3
J: TRBJ2-5
size: medium-sized
D: -
DNA: TGTGCCAGCAGCCGAAATAGGGCGGCGGGGGAGACCCAGTACTTC
CDR3: CASSRNRAAGETQYF

V: TRBV2
J: TRBJ2-5
size: few
D: -
DNA: TGTGCCAGCAGGCCGTTACGGCCACCGCAAGAGACCCAGTACTTC
CDR3: CASRPLRPPQETQYF

V: TRBV6-5
J: TRBJ1-2
size: few
D: -
DNA: TGTGCCAGCAGATCCTCGGGCAGGGTGGGCTATGGCTACACCTTC
CDR3: CASRSSGRVGYGYTF

V: TRBV5-6
J: TRBJ1-3
size: medium-sized
D: -
DNA: TGTGCCAGCAGCTTGACTGGAAACACCATATATTTT
CDR3: CASSLTGNTIYF

V: TRBV9
J: TRBJ2-2
size: once
D: -
DNA: TGTGCCAGCAGCGTTTCCCACACCGGGGAGCTGTTTTTT
CDR3: CASSVSHTGELFF

V: TRBV27
J: TRBJ2-6
size: many
D: TRBD1
DNA: TGTGCCAGCAGTTTTAGGACAGGGGCTGGGGCCAACGTCCTGACTTTC
CDR3: CASSFRTGAGANVLTF

V: TRBV7-2
J: TRBJ1-2
size: -
D: TRBD1
DNA: TGTGCCAGCAGCTACAGCGCCGGGACAGCTTATGGCTACACCTTC
CDR3: CASSYSAGTAYGYTF

V: TRBV11-2
J: TRBJ1-2
size: few
D: -
DNA: TGTGCCAGCAGCTTAGGTGGCTGGGGCAACTATGGCTACACCTTC
CDR3: CASSLGGWGNYGYTF

V: TRBV5-6
J: TRBJ2-7
size: -
D: TRBD1
DNA: TGTGCCAGCAGCCTGGGCCCCTTCGGGACAGGGACTTACGAGCAGTACTTC
CDR3: CASSLGPFGTGTYEQYF

V: TRBV7-9
J: TRBJ1-1
size: -
D: -
DNA: TGTGCCAGCAGCTTAGAAGGAGGGATCACTGAAGCTTTCTTT
CDR3: CASSLEGGITEAFF

V: TRBV5-1
J: TRBJ1-2
size: -
D: -
DNA: TGCGCCAGCAGCTTGGCAGGGGTTTATGGCTACACCTTC
CDR3: CASSLAGVYGYTF

V: TRBV6-6
J: TRBJ2-7
size: -
D: -
DNA: TGTGCCAGCAGTGACGTAGGGACGCAGTACTTC
CDR3: CASSDVGTQYF

V: TRBV23-1
J: TRBJ2-5
size: few
D: TRBD1
DNA: TGCGCCAGCAGTCAATCGAGAGGGACAGGGGCGCGTTTCCAGTTTAGCGGGGTGCAAGAGACCCAGTACTTC
CDR3: CASSQSRGTGARFQFSGVQETQYF

V: TRBV4-1
J: TRBJ1-6
size: -
D: TRBD1
DNA: TGCGCCAGCAGCACGGGACAGTATAATTCACCCCTCCACTTT
CDR3: CASSTGQYNSPLHF

V: TRBV6-1
J: TRBJ2-1
size: many
D: -
DNA: TGTGCCAGCAGTGAACGATTCCCTAAGTGGCAGTTCTTC
CDR3: CASSERFPKWQFF

V: TRBV7-9
J: TRBJ2-6
size: medium-sized
D: -
DNA: TGTGCCAGCAGTTTCAGGGCCAAGGGAGCCAACGTCCTGACTTTC
CDR3: CASSFRAKGANVLTF

V: TRBV11-2
J: TRBJ1-3
size: few
D: -
DNA: TGTGCCAGCAGCTCAGGGCCTGGAAACACCATATATTTT
CDR3: CASSSGPGNTIYF

V: TRBV5-1
J: TRBJ2-5
size: -
D: TRBD2
DNA: TGCGCCAGCAGCACTCCCCCCCTAGCGGGAGGGGAGACCCAGTACTTC
CDR3: CASSTPPLAGGETQYF

V: TRBV30
J: TRBJ2-2
size: -
D: TRBD2
DNA: TGTGCCTGGGACTCAGGACTAGCGGGAGTAAAATACACCGGGGAGCTGTTTTTT
CDR3: CAWDSGLAGVKYTGELFF

V: TRBV11-1
J: TRBJ2-2
size: few
D: -
DNA: TGTGCCAGCAGCCCTTGGTCCGGGGAGCTGTTTTTT
CDR3: CASSPWSGELFF

V: TRBV6-1
J: TRBJ1-1
size: -
D: -
DNA: TGTGCCAGCAAGATTTTAACAATCATGAACACTGAAGCTTTCTTT
CDR3: CASKILTIMNTEAFF

V: TRBV30
J: TRBJ2-5
size: medium-sized
D: TRBD2
DNA: TGTGCCTGGAGTGTACACGCGGGAGTGGGAGAGACCCAGTACTTC
CDR3: CAWSVHAGVGETQYF

V: TRBV19
J: TRBJ1-1
size: -
D: -
DNA: TGTGCCAGTAGTGTCTGGTCTGTCACTGAAGCTTTCTTT
CDR3: CASSVWSVTEAFF

V: TRBV5-4
J: TRBJ1-2
size: -
D: -
DNA: TGTGCCAGCAGCTTGCCGGACGGTCATGGGTATGGCTACACCTTC
CDR3: CASSLPDGHGYGYTF

V: TRBV18
J: TRBJ1-1
size: -
D: -
DNA: TGTGCCAGCTCAGGCAATTACCCGGTGAACACTGAAGCTTTCTTT
CDR3: CASSGNYPVNTEAFF

V: TRBV6-6
J: TRBJ1-1
size: -
D: TRBD1
DNA: TGTGCCAGCAGTGCTACAGGGGGTATTACGGCTTTCTTT
CDR3: CASSATGGITAFF

V: TRBV19
J: TRBJ2-5
size: -
D: TRBD2
DNA: TGTGCCAGTAAGATAGGTAGCGGGAGTTATGAGACCCAGTACTTC
CDR3: CASKIGSGSYETQYF

V: TRBV6-1
J: TRBJ2-7
size: few
D: -
DNA: TGTGCCAGCAGGAGACCGATCCCACCCTACGAGCAGTACTTC
CDR3: CASRRPIPPYEQYF

V: TRBV6-1
J: TRBJ2-6
size: -
D: -
DNA: TGTGCCAGCAGTGAGCGAAACAGAGGGTCCTCTGGGGCCAACGTCCTGACTTTC
CDR3: CASSERNRGSSGANVLTF

V: TRBV6-6
J: TRBJ1-1
size: -
D: TRBD1
DNA: TGTGCCGCCAAGGGGACAGGGGTCTCTGAAGCTTTCTTT
CDR3: CAAKGTGVSEAFF

V: TRBV7-2
J: TRBJ1-6
size: few
D: -
DNA: TGTGCCAGCAGCCACCTAGACGGGTTCGAACCCCTCCACTTT
CDR3: CASSHLDGFEPLHF

V: TRBV5-1
J: TRBJ2-1
size: -
D: TRBD2
DNA: TGCGCCAGCAGCTTGCCGGGACTAGCGTCAAGCTCCTACAATGAGCAGTTCTTC
CDR3: CASSLPGLASSSYNEQFF

V: TRBV7-7
J: TRBJ1-1
size: -
D: TRBD1
DNA: TGTGCCAGCAGCCCCTACCTCGGGACAGGGGCAAACACTGAAGCTTTCTTT
CDR3: CASSPYLGTGANTEAFF